This TCR beta chain derives from a study of identical twins. cDNA molecules carried unique molecular identifiers, and template switching added a universal primer site. MiXCR, run by TCRdb on the 5' RACE reads, gives a single entry per CDR3 protein. The data show about 890,000 distinct CDR3 sequences, with about 12% seen just once and around 1.5% held by the top ten. CDR3 length: 14 amino acids. J was trimmed by 7 bases and V by 7 bases; bases with no gene match: 9. Germline V gene lookup returns CDR1 MDHEN and CDR2 SYDVKM. These data were also reused for a study on yellow fever vaccine responses in identical twins.

The TCR was taken from a woman in her late teens or twenties in good health. Sequenced: PBMCs. V gene TRBV28 combines with J gene TRBJ2-3, with TRBD2 matching 9 bases. The CDR3 reads CASTPHSGGYTQYF. The CDR3, as DNA: TGTGCCAGCACTCCTCATAGCGGGGGATATACGCAGTATTTT.